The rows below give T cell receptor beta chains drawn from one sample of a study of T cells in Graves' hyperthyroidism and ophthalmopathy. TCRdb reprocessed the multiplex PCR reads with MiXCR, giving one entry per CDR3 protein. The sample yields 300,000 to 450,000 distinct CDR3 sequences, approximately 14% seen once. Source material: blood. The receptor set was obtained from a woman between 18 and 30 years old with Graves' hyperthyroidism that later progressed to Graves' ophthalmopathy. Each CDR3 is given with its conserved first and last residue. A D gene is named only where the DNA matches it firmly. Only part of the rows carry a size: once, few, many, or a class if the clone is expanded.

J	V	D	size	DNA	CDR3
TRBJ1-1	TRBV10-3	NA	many	TGTGCCATCAGTGAGCATGGAAAGGGAACTGAAGCTTTCTTT	CAISEHGKGTEAFF
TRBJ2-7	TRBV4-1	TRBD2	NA	TGCGCCAGCAGCCAAGGAGGCGGGGGTTTCGACGAGCAGTACTTC	CASSQGGGGFDEQYF
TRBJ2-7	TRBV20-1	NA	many	TGCAGTGCTAGAGATCCCCACGAGCAGTACTTC	CSARDPHEQYF
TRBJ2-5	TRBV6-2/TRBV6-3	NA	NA	TGTGCCAGCAGTCCAAGGTGGGGGGCCGGTGAGACCCAGTACTTC	CASSPRWGAGETQYF
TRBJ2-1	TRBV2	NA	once	TGTGCCAGCAGCCCGACCCGGAACGGCAATGAGCAGTTCTTC	CASSPTRNGNEQFF
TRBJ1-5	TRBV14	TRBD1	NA	TGTGCCAGCAGCCAAGAATGCGATACAGGGGGGATCAATCAGCCCCAGCATTTT	CASSQECDTGGINQPQHF
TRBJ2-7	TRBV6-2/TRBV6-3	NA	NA	TGTGCCAGCAGTGACTTCTCCGGACCCCGACTAGTCTCTATCTACGAGCAGTACTTC	CASSDFSGPRLVSIYEQYF
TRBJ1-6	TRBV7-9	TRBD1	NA	TGTGCCAGCAGCTCCCCTGGACAGGGAAGCTCCTATAATTCACCCCTCCACTTT	CASSSPGQGSSYNSPLHF
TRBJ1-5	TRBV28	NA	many	TGTGCCAGCAGTTCCTGGGCCAGGGGAAGCAATCAGCCCCAGCATTTT	CASSSWARGSNQPQHF
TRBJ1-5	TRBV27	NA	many	TGTGCCAGCAGTTTGGGAGGAGGGGCGGCTCAGCCCCAGCATTTT	CASSLGGGAAQPQHF
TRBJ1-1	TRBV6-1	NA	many	TGTGCCAGCAGATCGACAGATACCACTGAAGCTTTCTTT	CASRSTDTTEAFF
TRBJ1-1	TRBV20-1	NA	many	TGCAGTGCCCAGGGGAGGGACACTGAAGCTTTCTTT	CSAQGRDTEAFF
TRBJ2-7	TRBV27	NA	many	TGTGCCAGCAGTTCGGGACGCCTGACGCTCTACGAGCAGTACTTC	CASSSGRLTLYEQYF
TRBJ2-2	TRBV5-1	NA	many	TGCGCCAGCAGCTTGGCCGGGGGGCCCGGGGAGCTGTTTTTT	CASSLAGGPGELFF
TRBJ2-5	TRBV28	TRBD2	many	TGTGCCAGCAGTTTAGGGCGGGAGGGGGAAGAGACCCAGTACTTC	CASSLGREGEETQYF
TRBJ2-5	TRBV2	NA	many	TGTGCCAGCAGTGACCCTCAGGGGTTCCAAGAGACCCAGTACTTC	CASSDPQGFQETQYF
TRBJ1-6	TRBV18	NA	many	TGTGCCAGCTCACTGGACAGAGCAAATTCACCCCTCCACTTT	CASSLDRANSPLHF
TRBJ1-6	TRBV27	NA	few	TGTGCCAGCAGTTTATCGGATATTAATTCACCCCTCCACTTT	CASSLSDINSPLHF
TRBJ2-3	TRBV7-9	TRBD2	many	TGTGCCAGCAGCCAGAAAGGACTAGCGGGAGTGGATACGCAGTATTTT	CASSQKGLAGVDTQYF
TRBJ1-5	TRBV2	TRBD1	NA	TGTGCCAGCAAAAAGCAGGGGGCATCTTATCAGCCCCAGCATTTT	CASKKQGASYQPQHF
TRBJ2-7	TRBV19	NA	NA	TGTGCCAGTCGACCTCGGGACGGAGCCTACGAGCAGTACTTC	CASRPRDGAYEQYF
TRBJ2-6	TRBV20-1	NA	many	TGCAGTGCTAGAGATCGTTCGGGCTCTGGGGCCAACGTCCTGACTTTC	CSARDRSGSGANVLTF
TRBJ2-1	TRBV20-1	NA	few	TGCAGTGCTATAGCGGACAACTACAATGAGCAGTTCTTC	CSAIADNYNEQFF
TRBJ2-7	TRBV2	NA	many	TGTGCCAGCAGTGAAGATGGCGGACCAAGCTACGAGCAGTACTTC	CASSEDGGPSYEQYF
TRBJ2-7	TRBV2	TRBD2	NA	TGTGCCAGCAGCACTCTAGCGGGAGCGACTTTCTACGAGCAGTACTTC	CASSTLAGATFYEQYF
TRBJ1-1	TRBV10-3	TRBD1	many	TGTGCCATCACTGACAGGGGGAGAGGCACTGAAGCTTTCTTT	CAITDRGRGTEAFF
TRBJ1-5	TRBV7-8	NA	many	TGTGCCAGCAGCTTCCCCCCTAGCAATCAGCCCCAGCATTTT	CASSFPPSNQPQHF
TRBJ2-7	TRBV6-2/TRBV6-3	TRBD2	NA	TGTGCCAGCAGGAGCGGACTAGCGTACACCTACGAGCAGTACTTC	CASRSGLAYTYEQYF
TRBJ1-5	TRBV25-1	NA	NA	TGTGCCAGCAGTGCGGACCTCCATAGCAATCAGCCCCAGCATTTT	CASSADLHSNQPQHF
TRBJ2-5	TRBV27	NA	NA	TGTGCCAGCAGTTATCGGGCCCGGGTGGAGACCCAGTACTTC	CASSYRARVETQYF
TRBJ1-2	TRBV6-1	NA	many	TGTGCCAGCAGTCCCTCACCGGACAGCCGCTATGGCTACACCTTC	CASSPSPDSRYGYTF
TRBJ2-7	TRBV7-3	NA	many	TGTGCCAGCAGCTTAGTGGCAGGGTCTGGCGAGCAGTACTTC	CASSLVAGSGEQYF
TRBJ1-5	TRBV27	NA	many	TGTGCCAGCAGTTTATCGAACGAGCAGCCCCAGCATTTT	CASSLSNEQPQHF
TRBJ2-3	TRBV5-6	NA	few	TGTGCCAGCAGCTTCTACTTAACCTTTAGCACAGATACGCAGTATTTT	CASSFYLTFSTDTQYF
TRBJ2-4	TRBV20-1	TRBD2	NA	TGCAGTGCAGAAAGACTAGCGGGAGGGTGGGCCAAAAACATTCAGTACTTC	CSAERLAGGWAKNIQYF